The entry below describes one TCR beta chain. What it recognizes is unknown. The sample comes from a study of shared clonotypes between healthy human individuals. Study-wide background: Each donor had three CD4 naive, three CD4 memory, two CD8 naive and one CD8 memory plate. Whole-study findings and limits: Non-shared clonotypes displayed generation probabilities falling below those of clonotypes present in all four donors. Around 4.7% was the fraction of naive CD4 clonotypes found shared across several donors.

Clones were read by immunoSEQ multiplex PCR, and TCRdb kept only the in-frame ones, dropping some. The repertoire holds 1,400,000 or so clones, with about 98.5% as singletons. With 4 bases removed from V and 5 bases from J, the gap between germline ends came to 17 bases. This CDR3 region has 14 residues. Germline loops: CDR1 SQVTM, CDR2 ANQGSEA. Nashville, Tennessee was home to all donors, each a Caucasian adult. Material for sequencing was naive CD4+ T cells sorted from blood. Subset of the sample: CD45RA+ positively selected. The TCR comes from a man aged 25 to 45 in good health. The chain couples TRBV29-1 to TRBJ2-5; possibly TRBD2 for D (7 bases). The CDR3 nucleotides read TGCAGCGTTGGCTGGGGGGGGCGGCAGGAGACCCAGTACTTC. This encodes CSVGWGGRQETQYF.